The sequence of this TCR beta chain was determined in a study of control samples from healthy donors and cancer patients. Produced via immunoSEQ multiplex PCR; TCRdb's table is partial and in-frame only. The sample shows 100,000 or so clones, roughly three quarters of them seen only once. The sample consisted of blood. The TCR originated in a woman aged 30 to 39 in good health.

The DNA for the CDR3 is TGTGCCAGTAGTCCTCGGGCGGGCGACGCAGTGTCAACTAATGAAAAACTGTTTTTT. As protein: CASSPRAGDAVSTNEKLFF. V usage is TRBV19 and J usage is TRBJ1-4; no clear D. There are 19 residues in the CDR3. Trimming left V 5 bases short and J 0 bases short, with 22 bases between. Germline V gene lookup returns CDR1 LNHDA and CDR2 SQIVND (reference sequence).